This T cell receptor beta chain emerged from a study of blood T cell repertoires in COVID-19. Overall study context: Acute and convalescent COVID-19 samples came from the United States, Italy and Spain.

Worth noting for this clone: This same CDR3 is encoded by further DNA sequences in the sample.

The germline gives CDR1 KGHSH, CDR2 LQKENI. Trimming at V came to 6 bases and at J to 1 base, leaving 10 bases not matched to a gene. The CDR3 consists of 17 residues. TCRdb keeps only in-frame clones here, not all; method: immunoSEQ multiplex PCR. The sample lists around 130,000 clones, more than 80% occurring once. This TCR came from a man between 65 and 80 years old with active or convalescent COVID-19. The sample taken for sequencing was peripheral blood. The chain combines TRBV18 with TRBJ1-4, with TRBD1 matching 8 bases. CDR3 sequence reads: CASSPPGQGGTNEKLFF. As DNA, the CDR3 is TGTGCCAGCTCGCCTCCAGGACAGGGAGGAACTAATGAAAAACTGTTTTTT.